A single sample gave rise to the 22 T cell receptor beta chains below, sequenced in a study of T cells expressing NK-cell markers (dated by TCRdb to about 2020). Library generation was performed with 5' RACE. Sequencing took place on an Illumina HiSeq 2000. The reads went through TCRdb reprocessing, and each CDR3 protein sequence gets one entry with no DNA. The table kept for this sample lists some 440,000 distinct CDR3 sequences. The top ten clonotypes cover 1.4% of the sample. Input material: blood T cells: a sorted CD56 or NKG2C T cell subset, CD4+ or CD8+ T cells, or bulk PBMC T cells (not recorded which). Receptor source: a woman in her forties or fifties in good health. Donor details come from another sample of the same person, matched by shared clones.

The chain employs TRBV5-1 and TRBJ2-7; TCRdb's D call, TRBD2, is unchecked because there is no DNA. The CDR3 sequence is 17 residues long. Germline V gene data show CDR1 as SGHRS and CDR2 as YFSETQ. This chain's CDR3 is CASSAGLAGVYRHEQYF.

The chain combines TRBV24-1 with TRBJ1-6. CDR1 and CDR2 from the germline V gene are KGHDR and SFDVKD. The CDR3 spans 13 residues. CDR3 amino acids: CATSPSYNSPLHF.

V and J are TRBV7-9 and TRBJ2-3; TCRdb indicates TRBD1, and absent DNA this call remains unverified. CDR3 length: 13 residues. Germline CDR1 SEHNR, CDR2 FQNEAQ (reference sequence). CDR3 residues: CASSPLLGDTQYF.

The chain employs TRBV3-1 and TRBJ1-5; the TRBD1 assignment by TCRdb is unverifiable without DNA. Germline values: CDR1 LGHDT, CDR2 YNNKEL (reference sequence). The CDR3 runs to 14 residues. The CDR3 protein is CASSPSLQGQPQHF.

CDR3 sequence: CASSQVRGGYTF. The rearrangement joins TRBV4-2 to TRBJ1-2; TCRdb outputs TRBD1, but without DNA this stays unchecked. The CDR3 runs to 12 residues. Germline lookup yields CDR1 LGHNA and CDR2 YNFKEQ.

The chain employs TRBV5-1 and TRBJ2-1. The CDR3 is made up of 12 amino acids. Germline CDR1 reads SGHRS; CDR2 reads YFSETQ. This CDR3 reads CASSPTSNEQFF.

The chain is built from TRBV4-1 and TRBJ2-7; TCRdb names TRBD2, which stays unverified in the absence of DNA. The CDR3 contains 18 residues. Looked up from germline, CDR1 is MGHRA and CDR2 is YSYEKL. The CDR3 spells CASSHRASGGARSYEQYF.

V is TRBV4-1 and J is TRBJ1-5; the D call of TRBD1 rests on TCRdb alone, since no DNA is present to check it. The CDR3 length is 15 residues. The germline V gene encodes CDR1 MGHRA and CDR2 YSYEKL. CDR3 amino acids: CASSQGPGRNQPQHF.

This chain uses TRBV20-1 with TRBJ2-7; TCRdb proposes TRBD1, but this gene call is untestable without DNA. Per germline, CDR1 DFQATT and CDR2 SNEGSKA (reference sequence). The CDR3 contains 14 residues. CDR3 in amino acids: CSARAPQGLGEQYF.

The CDR3: CAISEGGSSGNTIYF. The genes are TRBV10-3 and TRBJ1-3; checking the TCRdb D call of TRBD1 is not possible without DNA. The CDR3 covers 15 residues. The germline gives CDR1 ENHRY, CDR2 SYGVKD.

V and J are TRBV5-1 and TRBJ2-3. CDR1 is SGHRS and CDR2 is YFSETQ in the germline V gene. This CDR3 comprises 14 residues. CDR3 sequence reads: CASSLGLAADTQYF. Combining the CDR3 with reference TRBV5-1 and TRBJ2-3 gives the whole variable domain KAGVTQTPRYLIKTRGQQVTLSCSPISGHRSVSWYQQTPGQGLQFLFEYFSETQRNKGNFPGRFSGRQFSNSRSEMNVSTLELGDSALYLCASSLGLAADTQYFGPGTRLTVL.

The chain has TRBV14 and TRBJ2-3; TCRdb names TRBD1, which stays unverified in the absence of DNA. This CDR3 contains 15 residues. Germline V gene lookup returns CDR1 SGHDN and CDR2 FVKESK. The CDR3 is CASRYGTAYADTQYF.

This chain links TRBV5-6 with TRBJ2-7; TCRdb lists TRBD1, though no DNA is available to test this call. Germline CDR1 and CDR2: SGHDT and YYEEEE. CDR3 size: 15 residues. CDR3 sequence: CASSPRRGRVYEQYF.

V usage is TRBV5-1 and J usage is TRBJ1-2; TCRdb lists TRBD1, though no DNA is available to test this call. The CDR3 consists of 13 residues. The germline CDR1 and CDR2 sequences are SGHRS and YFSETQ. The chain's CDR3 is CASSIPGTTGYTF.

This chain uses TRBV4-2 with TRBJ2-1; TCRdb lists TRBD2, though no DNA is available to test this call. This CDR3 has 16 residues. Germline values: CDR1 LGHNA, CDR2 YNFKEQ. This CDR3 reads CASSLRSQNSYNEQFF.

This chain joins TRBV4-1 and TRBJ2-2; the TCRdb call, TRBD2, lacks DNA for checking. Germline loops: CDR1 MGHRA, CDR2 YSYEKL. CDR3 length: 19 residues. CDR3: CASSQPGLAGGKDTGELFF.

The chain is built from TRBV12-3 or TRBV12-4 and TRBJ2-7; TCRdb selects TRBD2, and the lack of DNA leaves this call unchecked. This CDR3 spans 18 amino acids. The CDR3 spells CASSLFGSAGSNPYEQYF.

The rearrangement links TRBV29-1 to TRBJ1-2; checking the TCRdb D call of TRBD1 is not possible without DNA. Per germline, CDR1 SQVTM and CDR2 ANQGSEA. The CDR3 consists of 11 residues. The CDR3 here is CSVDGQMRYTF.

The chain combines TRBV5-1 with TRBJ2-4. In germline, CDR1 is SGHRS, CDR2 YFSETQ. The CDR3 is 13 residues long. The CDR3 sequence: CASSWDRVNIQYF. Based on the CDR3 plus reference TRBV5-1 and TRBJ2-4, the full variable domain is KAGVTQTPRYLIKTRGQQVTLSCSPISGHRSVSWYQQTPGQGLQFLFEYFSETQRNKGNFPGRFSGRQFSNSRSEMNVSTLELGDSALYLCASSWDRVNIQYFGAGTRLSVL.

This chain uses TRBV20-1 with TRBJ2-3; lacking DNA, the TRBD2 call made by TCRdb goes unchecked. This CDR3 is 13 amino acids long. Germline V CDR1 and CDR2: DFQATT, SNEGSKA (reference sequence). The CDR3 region is CSARELGLHTQYF.

The J gene is TRBJ1-2, the V gene TRBV5-1. This CDR3 has 14 residues. Germline CDR1 and CDR2: SGHRS and YFSETQ. CDR3 residues: CASSLGEPQLGYTF.

The chain combines TRBV12-3 or TRBV12-4 with TRBJ1-5; without DNA, the TCRdb call of TRBD1 cannot be checked. This CDR3 spans 14 amino acids. CDR3 protein: CASSTGGEIGAQHF.